Following are 23 T cell receptor beta chains from one sample sequenced in a study of T cell changes during pregnancy in multiple sclerosis (dated by TCRdb to 2018 to 2020). Libraries were constructed by the immunoSEQ multiplex PCR assay. TCRdb stores this immuneACCESS table with in-frame sequences only. Part of the clones is absent; in the studies checked, under half of the shortfall reflects unresolved V genes, and no reason is known for the rest. The sample table contains tens of thousands of clones; only one count was recorded for about nine tenths of them. The ten biggest clones cover 1.4% to 1.5% of the sample. The starting material was peripheral blood, obtained in the first trimester of pregnancy. Receptors were obtained from a female donor in good health, enrolled as a control in a pregnancy study.

The chain is built from TRBV28 and TRBJ2-3; TRBD1 might be the D (6 bases). V was shortened by 6 bases and J by 0 bases, with 13 bases between the two germline ends. Germline assignment: CDR1 MDHEN and CDR2 SYDVKM. This CDR3 has 15 amino acids. The CDR3 DNA sequence: TGTGCCAGCAGCCGGACAGAGCTCAGCACAGATACGCAGTATTTT. Protein: CASSRTELSTDTQYF.

This clone has only one observation. This chain links TRBV27 with TRBJ2-3; 14 bases fit TRBD2. Germline lookup yields CDR1 MNHEY and CDR2 SMNVEV (reference sequence). Trimming cost V 4 bases and J 5 bases; bases outside gene matches: 5. The CDR3 totals 16 residues. CDR3 loop: CASSSGTSGRIDTQYF. CDR3 coding DNA: TGTGCCAGCAGTTCCGGGACTAGCGGGAGAATAGATACGCAGTATTTT.

The chain joins TRBV5-1 to TRBJ2-5, with 7 bases aligning to TRBD1. Unmatched junction bases numbered 1, after V lost 2 bases and J lost 3 bases. The length of the CDR3 is 13 residues. Germline V CDR1 and CDR2: SGHRS, YFSETQ. The CDR3 sequence is CASSFQGEETQYF. CDR3 DNA: TGCGCCAGCAGCTTCCAGGGGGAAGAGACCCAGTACTTC.

The genes are TRBV6-5 and TRBJ2-7, with TRBD2 as a possible D gene (5 bases). Germline V gene lookup returns CDR1 MNHEY and CDR2 SVGAGI. Trimming took off 0 bases at V and 3 bases at J, with 15 bases between the two ends. The CDR3 spans 16 residues. CDR3: CASSYSGDYHGYEQYF. For the CDR3, the DNA is TGTGCCAGCAGTTACTCTGGTGACTACCACGGCTACGAGCAGTACTTC.

The CDR3 nucleotides read TGTGCCAGCAGTTACCAAGTCAGCACTGAAGCTTTCTTT. Its protein is CASSYQVSTEAFF. The chain recombines TRBV6-5 with TRBJ1-1, with unresolved D. The CDR3 totals 13 residues. CDR1 and CDR2 (germline): MNHEY, SVGAGI. The V end was cut by 2 bases, the J end by 4 bases, with 8 bases between.

The rearrangement links TRBV19 to TRBJ2-7; D perhaps matches TRBD1 (6 bases). This CDR3 region has 13 residues. With 4 bases removed from V and 10 bases from J, the gap between germline ends came to 17 bases. From germline, CDR1 is LNHDA and CDR2 SQIVND (reference sequence). CDR3 bases: TGTGCCAGTAGTAGGGACAAGAGCGCCGGTCAGTACTTC. This translates into CASSRDKSAGQYF.

The chain recombines TRBV28 with TRBJ1-5; D is perhaps TRBD1 (6 bases). In germline, CDR1 is MDHEN, CDR2 SYDVKM. This CDR3 has 16 amino acids. The V and J ends lost 3 bases and 4 bases respectively, with 16 bases between them. Written as DNA, the CDR3 is TGTGCCAGCAGTTTTACAGGGACGGCTGGGAATCAGCCCCAGCATTTT. Protein sequence: CASSFTGTAGNQPQHF.

The chain couples TRBV4-2 to TRBJ2-7; D call uncertain. The CDR3 is 15 residues long. Germline V gene sequence: CDR1 LGHNA, CDR2 YNFKEQ. V was clipped by 0 bases and J by 4 bases, with 13 bases between them. CDR3 coding DNA: TGTGCCAGCAGCCAAGAGGGCCATTCACGTTACGAGCAGTACTTC. This codes for CASSQEGHSRYEQYF.

The chain joins TRBV9 to TRBJ2-7; D uncertain. CDR1 and CDR2 (germline): SGDLS, YYNGEE. Trimming left V 0 bases short and J 0 bases short, with 7 bases between. The CDR3 runs 14 residues. Here the CDR3 DNA reads TGTGCCAGCAGCGTAGAACAGACCTCCTACGAGCAGTACTTC. Translating it yields CASSVEQTSYEQYF.

The genes are TRBV5-1 and TRBJ1-1, with D maybe TRBD1 (5 bases). CDR3 length: 14 amino acids. Per the germline V gene, CDR1 is SGHRS and CDR2 is YFSETQ. The V end was cut by 2 bases, the J end by 11 bases, with 19 bases between. The CDR3 region is CASSFSPGGEYAFF. For the CDR3, the DNA is TGCGCCAGCAGCTTTTCCCCTGGGGGGGAGTACGCTTTCTTT.

The chain links TRBV5-1 to TRBJ2-7; 8 bases are a match to TRBD2. Germline V CDR1 and CDR2: SGHRS, YFSETQ. The trim removed 0 bases at V and 3 bases at J, leaving 2 bases unmatched. This CDR3 has 14 amino acids. Here the CDR3 reads CASSLGGTSYEQYF. CDR3 nucleotide sequence: TGCGCCAGCAGCTTGGGAGGGACTAGCTACGAGCAGTACTTC.

V and J are TRBV19 and TRBJ2-7; possible D gene TRBD1, 5 bases. Germline V gene sequence: CDR1 LNHDA, CDR2 SQIVND (reference sequence). V lost 6 bases and J lost 2, with 14 bases in between. The CDR3 covers 14 residues. CDR3 sequence reads: CASSISWGPYEQYF. CDR3 nucleotides: TGTGCCAGTAGCATTTCCTGGGGCCCCTACGAGCAGTACTTC.

The V gene is TRBV7-8, the J gene TRBJ1-4; D is perhaps TRBD1 (5 bases). This CDR3 comprises 14 residues. The V gene's germline CDR1 is SGHVS and CDR2 FQNEAQ. Trimming left V 7 bases short and J 7 bases short, with 16 bases between. The CDR3 DNA reads as TGTGCCAGCACCACGGGGGTAGCAGGTGAAAAACTGTTTTTT. Translated: CASTTGVAGEKLFF.

This clone was counted a single time. This chain connects TRBV19 to TRBJ1-2; D may be TRBD1 (5 bases). The germline V gene has CDR1 LNHDA and CDR2 SQIVND (reference sequence). The CDR3 has 17 residues. Trimming took off 0 bases at V and 0 bases at J, with 14 bases between the two ends. The CDR3: CASSIEAGLSTNYGYTF. DNA for the CDR3: TGTGCCAGTAGTATAGAGGCGGGGCTGAGCACTAACTATGGCTACACCTTC. Full variable domain (missing parts from reference TRBV19 and TRBJ1-2): DGGITQSPKYLFRKEGQNVTLSCEQNLNHDAMYWYRQDPGQGLRLIYYSQIVNDFQKGDIAEGYSVSREKKESFPLTVTSAQKNPTAFYLCASSIEAGLSTNYGYTFGSGTRLTVV.

J is TRBJ1-5 and V is TRBV21-1. TRBV21-1 is marked as a pseudogene. CDR3 size: 12 residues. CDR3 sequence (DNA): TGTGCCAGCAGAGGAGACAATCAGCCCCAGCATTTT. It yields the protein CASRGDNQPQHF.

V usage is TRBV30 and J usage is TRBJ1-5, with a tentative D call TRBD1 (6 bases). CDR1 is GTSNPN and CDR2 is SVGIG in the germline V gene (reference sequence). The CDR3 extends over 13 amino acids. V lost 5 bases to trimming and J lost 2 bases, with 10 bases between them. The CDR3 bases are TGTGCCTGGTCCCCAGGGGGCAATCAGCCCCAGCATTTT. This sequence encodes CAWSPGGNQPQHF.

This clone was counted only a few times. The chain combines TRBV21-1 with TRBJ1-1; the DNA was not compared with TRBD1, the D call given in the table. TRBV21-1 is a pseudogene locus. The CDR3 covers 13 residues. The CDR3 sequence is CASSLDRDPEAFF. The CDR3 DNA is TGTGCCAGCAGCCTCGACAGGGACCCTGAAGCTTTCTTT.

CDR3 residues: CASSLQTGGNTEAFF. The CDR3 nucleotides are TGCGCCAGCAGCCTCCAGACAGGGGGAAACACTGAAGCTTTCTTT. V gene TRBV5-1 combines with J gene TRBJ1-1, with 9 positions matching TRBD1. CDR3 length equals 15 residues. CDR1 is SGHRS, CDR2 YFSETQ, per germline. After removal of 4 bases from V and 2 bases from J, the junction contained 6 bases not matched to a gene.

The rearrangement links TRBV7-8 to TRBJ2-5; D may be TRBD2 (6 bases). Trimming stripped 4 bases from V and 7 bases from J, with 16 bases between. Germline V CDR1 and CDR2: SGHVS, FQNEAQ. This CDR3 is 14 amino acids long. The CDR3 sequence is CASSSEVWGGTQYF. CDR3 in DNA: TGTGCCAGCAGCTCCGAGGTTTGGGGAGGGACCCAGTACTTC.

The CDR3 nucleotides are TGTGCCAGCAGCAACAGACAGGATCTCTCTGGAAACACCATATATTTT. Translated: CASSNRQDLSGNTIYF. The chain uses TRBV7-2 and TRBJ1-3, with D perhaps matching TRBD1 (6 bases). CDR1 and CDR2 from the germline V gene are SGHTA and FQGNSA. The CDR3 length is 16 residues. V lost 5 bases to trimming and J lost 0 bases, with 14 bases between them.

The sample holds one count of this clone. The chain employs TRBV11-3 and TRBJ2-2; 7 nucleotides align to TRBD1. The CDR3 loop spans 14 amino acids. V lost 5 bases, J lost 6 bases, and 6 bases stayed unmatched. In germline, CDR1 is SGHNT, CDR2 YENEEA. The CDR3 sequence is CASSIKGGSGELFF. The CDR3 bases are TGTGCCAGCAGCATAAAAGGGGGCTCCGGGGAGCTGTTTTTT.

The chain couples TRBV18 to TRBJ1-1; D remains unclear. Trimming stripped 2 bases from V and 2 bases from J, with 15 bases between. This CDR3 comprises 16 residues. Germline V gene sequence: CDR1 KGHSH, CDR2 LQKENI. The CDR3 DNA reads TGTGCCAGCTCACCAGGCAGTATGGAGTCTAACACTGAAGCTTTCTTT. Translating gives CASSPGSMESNTEAFF.

This chain connects TRBV5-1 to TRBJ1-4; TRBD1 agrees at 7 bases. The V gene end was trimmed by 5 bases and the J gene end by 5 bases; junction bases not matched to a gene: 3. The CDR3 length is 13 residues. CDR1 SGHRS and CDR2 YFSETQ come from the germline V gene. The DNA of the CDR3 is TGCGCCAGCAGGACACAGGGGAATGAAAAACTGTTTTTT. This encodes CASRTQGNEKLFF. Drawing the rest from reference TRBV5-1 and TRBJ1-4, the complete variable domain is KAGVTQTPRYLIKTRGQQVTLSCSPISGHRSVSWYQQTPGQGLQFLFEYFSETQRNKGNFPGRFSGRQFSNSRSEMNVSTLELGDSALYLCASRTQGNEKLFFGSGTQLSVL.